The source of this TCR beta chain is a study of Graves' ophthalmopathy and Graves' hyperthyroidism. This clonotype was seen at least ten times. Amplification targeted the TCR beta CDR3 regions, with RNA transcripts as the source material. Second-round multiplex PCR followed a first-round RT-PCR using HTBI primers. TCRdb processed the multiplex PCR reads anew with MiXCR; each CDR3 protein has one entry. The table shows about 480,000 distinct CDR3 sequences, with 13% to 15% occurring only once. The CDR3 is 12 amino acids. Germline CDR1 is MNHEY and CDR2 is SVGEGT. V was shortened by 4 bases and J by 5 bases, with 6 bases between the two germline ends. PBMCs originated in approximately 9.1 ml of fresh peripheral blood.

The V and J genes are TRBV6-2 or TRBV6-3 and TRBJ1-5; no clear D gene. The sequence was obtained from a woman in her 30s with Graves' ophthalmopathy. Sample: blood. CDR3 nucleotides: TGTGCCAGCAGTTTCTACGATCAGCCCCAGCATTTT. It codes for CASSFYDQPQHF.